A few counts support the clone carrying this T cell receptor beta chain. The sample contains more than one DNA sequence encoding this CDR3. CDR3 length: 12 residues. The V end lost 2 bases, the J end lost 0 bases, and 3 bases lay between the germline ends. CDR1 GTSNPN and CDR2 SVGIG come from the germline V gene (reference sequence). The sample is drawn from a study of PD-1 blockade in classical Hodgkin lymphoma. Profiled with immunoSEQ multiplex PCR; TCRdb holds only in-frame clones, not every one. The table includes over 60,000 clones, 60% to 80% detected once. Relapses following autologous stem cell transplantation were seen in all patients, with brentuximab vedotin exposure varying.

The TCR originated in a human donor with classical Hodgkin lymphoma. The V call is TRBV30, the J call TRBJ2-3; D gene unclear. The sample was peripheral blood mononuclear cells (PBMCs), taken before the second cycle of nivolumab. The CDR3 DNA follows: TGTGCCTGGAGTCCAAGCACAGATACGCAGTATTTT. It is translated as CAWSPSTDTQYF.